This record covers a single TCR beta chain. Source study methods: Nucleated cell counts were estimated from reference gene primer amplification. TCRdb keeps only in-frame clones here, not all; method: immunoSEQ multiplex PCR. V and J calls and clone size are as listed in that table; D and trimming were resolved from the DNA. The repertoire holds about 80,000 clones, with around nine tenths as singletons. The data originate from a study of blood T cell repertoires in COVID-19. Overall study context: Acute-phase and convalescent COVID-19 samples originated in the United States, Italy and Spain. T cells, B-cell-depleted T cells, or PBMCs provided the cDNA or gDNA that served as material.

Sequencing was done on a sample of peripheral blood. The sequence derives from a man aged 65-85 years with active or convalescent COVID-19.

This CDR3 reads CASSFPGTGKEGTGYTF. The CDR3 nucleotides are TGTGCCAGCAGCTTTCCCGGGACAGGGAAGGAAGGGACTGGCTACACCTTC. J is TRBJ1-2 and V is TRBV12-1; TRBD1, the table's D call, was not compared with the DNA. TRBV12-1 counts as a pseudogene. This CDR3 is 17 amino acids long.